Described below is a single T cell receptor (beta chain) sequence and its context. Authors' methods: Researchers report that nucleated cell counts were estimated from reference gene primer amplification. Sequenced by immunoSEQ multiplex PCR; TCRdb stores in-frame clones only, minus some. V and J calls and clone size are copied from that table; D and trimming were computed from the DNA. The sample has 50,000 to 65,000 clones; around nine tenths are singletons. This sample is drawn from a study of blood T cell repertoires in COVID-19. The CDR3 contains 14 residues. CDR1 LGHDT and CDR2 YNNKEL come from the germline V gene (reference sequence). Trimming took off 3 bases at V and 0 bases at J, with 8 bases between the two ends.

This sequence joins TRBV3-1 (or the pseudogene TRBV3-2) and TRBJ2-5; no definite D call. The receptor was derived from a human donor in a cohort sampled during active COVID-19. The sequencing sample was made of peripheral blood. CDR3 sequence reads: CASSQATNQETQYF. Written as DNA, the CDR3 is TGTGCCAGCAGCCAGGCCACGAACCAAGAGACCCAGTACTTC.